This T cell receptor beta chain comes out of a study of CD8+ T cells in alopecia areata. About the research overall: Treated patients were given oral tofacitinib, which was dosed at 5 to 10 mg twice daily. It was 6 to 18 months of tofacitinib, and then there were 6 months off drug. Percent affected scalp area, the SALT score, rated treated patients' severity. Study observations and caveats: Mouse data revealed clearer TCR sharing than patient data did, a gap possibly tied to HLA.

Described treatment: oral pan-JAK inhibitor, 5-10 mg twice daily. Reverse transcription of extracted RNA yielded cDNA, which provided the sequencing template. Profiled with immunoSEQ multiplex PCR; TCRdb holds only in-frame clones, not every one. Of about 200,000 clones listed, approximately 57% were seen once; the top ten hold over 1%. This CDR3 region has 14 residues. The V and J ends lost 7 bases and 7 bases, in that order; junction bases with no gene match: 8. Per the germline V gene, CDR1 is SQVTM and CDR2 is ANQGSEA. On this clone itself: The antigen is unknown.

This clonotype was obtained from a human donor with alopecia areata. The sample was CD4+ T cells sorted from blood, taken at week 24, from a patient treated with tofacitinib. This rearrangement joins TRBV29-1 to TRBJ2-1, with TRBD2 matching over 12 bases. The CDR3 nucleotides read TGCAGCGGCCAGACTAGCGGGGGACCTAATGAGCAGTTCTTC. Protein product: CSGQTSGGPNEQFF.